This TCR beta chain was found in a study of long-term antiretroviral therapy in people with HIV. Overall study findings and caveats: Relative to control repertoires, HIV repertoires exhibited narrower CDR3 length ranges. Patients on ART gained diversity, which nonetheless stayed below transplant donor controls.

Regarding this clone: As yet, its antigen is unknown.

Run at survey level, the immunoSEQ assay was version v3.0. Sequencing was directed toward 40,000-50,000 T-cell genomes in each sample. Clones were sequenced by immunoSEQ multiplex PCR, and TCRdb holds only the in-frame ones, with some missing. The sample includes 20,000 or so clones, 81% of them seen just once. Trimming left V 1 base short and J 7 bases short, with 14 bases between. Germline lookup yields CDR1 SNHLY and CDR2 FYNNEI. This CDR3 comprises 15 residues. This receptor was identified in a man aged 35-49 years with HIV. The sequencing used unsorted PBMCs, collected 0.1 years before starting antiretroviral therapy. The chain links TRBV2 to TRBJ1-5, with D tentatively TRBD1 (6 bases). CDR3 amino acids: CASSEGTTGTQPQHF. CDR3 coding DNA: TGTGCCAGCAGTGAAGGTACCACAGGGACCCAGCCCCAGCATTTT.